The clone carrying this T cell receptor beta chain was observed a handful of times. Its matching antigen is unknown. The sample comes from a study of vaccination and CD4 T cells after COVID-19. Across the study: Two of the convalescents were Hispanic, and the group consisted of six males and four females.

The assay that was used to sequence DNA from cultured CD4+ T cells was the Oncomine TCR Beta short-read assay. Via MiXCR, TCRdb re-called the PCR reads, giving one row per CDR3 protein. The sample shows 8,000 to 10,000 distinct CDR3 sequences, about 32% of them seen only once. Treatment of the sample: roughly 10-day PBMC culture with coronavirus spike peptide pools or control peptides (ViraFEST assay). The culture of about 2 million PBMCs per well included about 11 IU/ml IL-2 and approximately 10 ug/ml peptide pools. V lost 7 bases and J lost 0, with 12 bases in between. The CDR3 runs to 14 residues. CDR1 is MDHEN, CDR2 SYDVKM, per germline.

The V gene is TRBV28, the J gene TRBJ1-2; possible D gene TRBD1, 5 bases. This sequence originates from a human donor with COVID-19. Sequenced sample: cultured CD4+ T cells from blood. CDR3: CASTRDGTNYGYTF. The CDR3 DNA reads TGTGCCAGCACCAGGGACGGAACTAACTATGGCTACACCTTC.